The 16 T cell receptor beta chains presented below share a single source sample, sequenced in a study of T cell responses to AZD1222 COVID-19 vaccine. TCRdb's copy holds only in-frame clones and misses some; the assay was immunoSEQ multiplex PCR. This table holds around 150,000 clones, about 87% found once. The sequencing here drew on peripheral blood, taken on day 0 of AZD1222 vaccination. Receptor source: an adult in good health.

This clone came up a few times. The chain is built from TRBV28 and TRBJ1-1; maybe TRBD1 (5 bases). The CDR3 spans 15 residues. CDR1 is MDHEN, CDR2 SYDVKM, per germline. Trimming left V 5 bases short and J 0 bases short, with 13 bases between. This CDR3 reads CASSTVGGVNTEAFF. CDR3 DNA: TGTGCCAGCAGTACGGTTGGGGGGGTGAACACTGAAGCTTTCTTT.

This chain connects TRBV7-8 to TRBJ1-5; weak D call: TRBD1 (5 bases). Germline V gives CDR1 SGHVS, CDR2 FQNEAQ. There are 15 residues in the CDR3. Trimming shortened V by 5 bases and J by 3 bases, and 14 bases separated the two germline ends. CDR3 amino acids: CASSSTGTVNQPQHF. In nucleotides, the CDR3 is TGTGCCAGCAGCAGTACCGGGACGGTCAATCAGCCCCAGCATTTT.

This chain uses TRBV5-1 with TRBJ2-6, with D possibly TRBD1 on 6 matching bases. This CDR3 region has 17 residues. CDR1 is SGHRS and CDR2 is YFSETQ in the germline V gene. V lost 4 bases and J lost 0, with 14 bases in between. Here the CDR3 DNA reads TGCGCCAGCAGCCCCCGACAGGAATACTCTGGGGCCAACGTCCTGACTTTC. As protein: CASSPRQEYSGANVLTF.

This clone appeared a single time. The CDR3 DNA follows: TGTGCCAGCAGCCTCAGGGGGGTCTCTGGAAACACCATATATTTT. This translates into CASSLRGVSGNTIYF. The gene calls are TRBV28 and TRBJ1-3; TRBD1 agrees at 7 bases. CDR1 is MDHEN, CDR2 SYDVKM, per germline. This CDR3 is built from 15 residues. Trimming took 6 bases from V and 0 from J; bases not matched to a gene: 5.

The chain couples TRBV7-2 to TRBJ2-7, with D tentatively TRBD1 or TRBD2 (5 bases each). The CDR3 runs to 14 residues. Trimming left V 4 bases short and J 4 bases short, with 14 bases between. Germline V gives CDR1 SGHTA, CDR2 FQGNSA. In nucleotides, the CDR3 is TGTGCCAGCAGCTGGGGACGGAATGGGTACGAGCAGTACTTC. Translating gives CASSWGRNGYEQYF.

This rearrangement joins TRBV27 to TRBJ2-7, with TRBD1 matching 7 bases. Losses at the gene ends were 0 bases for V and 3 bases for J; bases not matched to a gene: 8. Germline V gene lookup returns CDR1 MNHEY and CDR2 SMNVEV (reference sequence). This CDR3 comprises 16 residues. In nucleotides, the CDR3 is TGTGCCAGCAGTTTATCGATCGGGACAGCTGACTACGAGCAGTACTTC. This gives the protein CASSLSIGTADYEQYF.

The chain links TRBV7-2 to TRBJ2-5, with D possibly matching TRBD1 (7 bases). The CDR3 runs 15 residues. The germline V gene encodes CDR1 SGHTA and CDR2 FQGNSA. Trimming shortened V by 1 base and J by 5 bases, and 14 bases separated the two germline ends. CDR3 sequence: CASSLGQGGLETQYF. DNA for the CDR3: TGTGCCAGCAGCTTAGGCCAGGGGGGACTGGAGACCCAGTACTTC.

This chain joins TRBV5-1 and TRBJ2-1; no reliable D call. CDR3 length: 14 residues. CDR1 and CDR2 from the germline V gene are SGHRS and YFSETQ. Trimming took off 2 bases at V and 2 bases at J, with 8 bases between the two ends. DNA for the CDR3: TGCGCCAGCAGCTTCCGAGCGCCCTACAATGAGCAGTTCTTC. This gives the protein CASSFRAPYNEQFF.

The chain couples TRBV6-5 to TRBJ1-1; perhaps TRBD1 as D (5 bases). This CDR3 spans 14 amino acids. In germline, CDR1 is MNHEY, CDR2 SVGAGI. V shed 2 bases and J shed 5 bases, with 12 bases lying between them. The CDR3 here is CASSYLAGETEAFF. CDR3 DNA sequence: TGTGCCAGCAGTTACCTGGCGGGGGAAACTGAAGCTTTCTTT.

The chain employs TRBV6-2 or TRBV6-3 and TRBJ2-5; 15 bases map to TRBD2. V lost 6 bases to trimming and J lost 5 bases; unmatched junction nucleotides: 13. Germline CDR1 is MNHEY and CDR2 is SVGEGT. The CDR3 extends over 18 amino acids. The CDR3 sequence: CASSSTGLAGGGLETQYF. The CDR3 nucleotides read TGTGCCAGCAGCTCTACTGGACTAGCGGGAGGGGGTCTGGAGACCCAGTACTTC.

CDR3 protein: CASSGNRGGEQFF. In DNA form, the CDR3 reads TGCGCCAGCAGCGGAAACAGGGGTGGCGAGCAGTTCTTC. This rearrangement joins TRBV5-1 to TRBJ2-1; TRBD1 matches 7 bases. V gave up 4 bases and J gave up 10 bases; unmatched junction bases: 8. This CDR3 is 13 amino acids long. Per the germline V gene, CDR1 is SGHRS and CDR2 is YFSETQ.

The chain is built from TRBV10-3 and TRBJ1-3, with a weak D call TRBD1 (6 bases). Germline CDR1 is ENHRY and CDR2 is SYGVKD. With 4 bases removed from V and 4 bases from J, the gap between germline ends came to 20 bases. This CDR3 is 17 amino acids long. CDR3 in DNA: TGTGCCATCAGTGGAAAGGGGGGTATTAGCTCCGGAAACACCATATATTTT. It codes for CAISGKGGISSGNTIYF.

The chain joins TRBV6-5 to TRBJ1-5; D is perhaps TRBD1 (5 bases). Germline V lookup: CDR1 MNHEY, CDR2 SVGAGI. The length of the CDR3 is 15 residues. The ends were cut back, 6 bases at V and 0 bases at J, with 12 bases in the middle. CDR3 in DNA: TGTGCCAGCAGGGCGACAGTTAATAGCAATCAGCCCCAGCATTTT. Encoded protein: CASRATVNSNQPQHF.

This clone was detected only a few times. The CDR3: CASSEGGLGANVLTF. The CDR3 nucleotides read TGTGCCAGCAGTGAGGGGGGTCTCGGGGCCAACGTCCTGACTTTC. The J gene is TRBJ2-6, the V gene TRBV6-1; weak D call: TRBD2 (6 bases). With 3 bases removed from V and 4 bases from J, the gap between germline ends came to 10 bases. The CDR3 loop spans 15 amino acids. The germline gives CDR1 MNHNS, CDR2 SASEGT.

The chain links TRBV7-3 to TRBJ2-3; no reliable D call. V shed 1 base and J shed 0 bases, with 8 bases lying between them. In germline, CDR1 is SGHTA, CDR2 FQGTGA. The CDR3 loop spans 15 amino acids. CDR3 sequence: CASSLNSFSTDTQYF. The CDR3 DNA is TGTGCCAGCAGCTTAAACAGCTTTAGCACAGATACGCAGTATTTT.

This clone was seen once. The chain carries TRBV5-4 and TRBJ1-1; D may be TRBD1 (6 bases). CDR1 and CDR2 (germline): SGHNT, YYREEE (reference sequence). CDR3 length: 15 amino acids. Trimming removed 1 base from V and 4 bases from J, with 14 bases in between. The CDR3 coding sequence is TGTGCCAGCAGCTTGCAGGGGAAAAGTGGCACTGAAGCTTTCTTT. The encoded protein is CASSLQGKSGTEAFF.